What follows are 9 T cell receptor beta chains derived from one specimen sequenced in a study of T cells in Graves' hyperthyroidism and ophthalmopathy (dated by TCRdb to about 2019). Library generation was performed with multiplex PCR. Data came from an Illumina HiSeq 2000. TCR beta CDR3 regions were amplified from RNA transcripts. A first-round RT-PCR of the TCR CDR3 used the HTBI primer set with the Qiagen OneStep RT-PCR kit. The raw public reads went through TCRdb reprocessing: fastp at Q25, MiXCR clone calling, in-frame beta chains kept. CDR3 protein duplicates are merged, each entry listing the most common genes and DNA. Across this sample there are a few hundred thousand distinct CDR3 sequences, with under 15% seen only once. The top ten hold around a third of the sample. Sample: blood. Source of these receptors: a woman aged 25 to 39 with Graves' hyperthyroidism.

This clonotype turned up a few times. This rearrangement joins TRBV7-2 to TRBJ2-2; D tentatively fits TRBD1 or TRBD2 (5 bases each). CDR3 length: 16 residues. Germline CDR1 and CDR2: SGHTA and FQGNSA. V lost 5 bases, J lost 4 bases, and 17 bases lay in between. The DNA of the CDR3 is TGTGCCAGCAGCCCCCGAGGGGTAGGATTCACCGGGGAGCTGTTTTTT. Protein product: CASSPRGVGFTGELFF. Looking up the rest from reference TRBV7-2 and TRBJ2-2 gives the full variable domain: GAGVSQSPSNKVTEKGKDVELRCDPISGHTALYWYRQSLGQGLEFLIYFQGNSAPDKSGLPSDRFSAERTGGSVSTLTIQRTQQEDSAVYLCASSPRGVGFTGELFFGEGSRLTVL.

This clonotype was seen only a few times. The V gene is TRBV2, the J gene TRBJ1-5, with a tentative D call TRBD1 (5 bases). Germline V gives CDR1 SNHLY, CDR2 FYNNEI. Trimming took 1 base from V and 3 from J, leaving 10 bases between them. The CDR3 covers 15 residues. CDR3 nucleotides: TGTGCCAGCAGTGAAGAGGGGTTAAACAATCAGCCCCAGCATTTT. Protein sequence: CASSEEGLNNQPQHF.

This clonotype was seen at least ten times. This chain uses TRBV7-9 with TRBJ1-1; unclear D gene. The CDR3 loop spans 15 amino acids. V was pared by 3 bases and J by 1 base, with 12 bases between. The germline V gene encodes CDR1 SEHNR and CDR2 FQNEAQ (reference sequence). CDR3 sequence reads: CASSFRSGPNTEAFF. CDR3 in DNA: TGTGCCAGCAGCTTTAGGTCCGGGCCGAACACTGAAGCTTTCTTT.

In this sample, this clonotype turned up many times. This sequence joins TRBV11-2 and TRBJ2-5, with unresolved D. Trimming removed 2 bases at V and 3 bases at J, with 13 bases between. The CDR3 has 15 residues. Germline V gene lookup returns CDR1 SGHAT and CDR2 FQNNGV. In nucleotides, the CDR3 is TGTGCCAGCAGCTTAATATACAGCGCAGAAGAGACCCAGTACTTC. It yields the protein CASSLIYSAEETQYF.

This clonotype was observed many times. The V call is TRBV6-1, the J call TRBJ2-7; 8 bases agree with TRBD1. Trimming at V came to 7 bases and at J to 3 bases, leaving 11 bases not matched to a gene. The germline V gene has CDR1 MNHNS and CDR2 SASEGT. The CDR3 runs 15 residues. The CDR3 loop is CASTDPGQGGYEQYF. The CDR3 DNA sequence: TGTGCCAGCACTGATCCCGGACAGGGAGGCTACGAGCAGTACTTC.

This clonotype was seen ten or more times. The chain joins TRBV27 to TRBJ2-3, with TRBD2 as a possible D gene (5 bases). Trimming took 2 bases from V and 2 from J, leaving 14 bases between them. The CDR3 is 16 amino acids. CDR1 MNHEY and CDR2 SMNVEV come from the germline V gene (reference sequence). Here the CDR3 DNA reads TGTGCCAGCAGTTTAAATGGGAGACTTGACACAGATACGCAGTATTTT. As protein: CASSLNGRLDTDTQYF.

This clonotype was observed a few times. J is TRBJ2-1 and V is TRBV5-8, with 10 nucleotides matching TRBD1. The trim removed 4 bases at V and 6 bases at J, leaving 7 bases unmatched. CDR3 size: 15 residues. Germline V gene lookup returns CDR1 SGHTS and CDR2 YDEGEE. The CDR3 bases are TGTGCCAGCAGCGTCGGGACAGGGGTCGGCAATGAGCAGTTCTTC. Its translation is CASSVGTGVGNEQFF.

This clonotype showed up many times. The chain links TRBV20-1 to TRBJ2-7; D may match TRBD1 or TRBD2 (5 bases each). The CDR3 consists of 15 residues. The germline V and J ends were trimmed by 3 bases and 0 bases, with 15 bases remaining between them. Germline assignment: CDR1 DFQATT and CDR2 SNEGSKA (reference sequence). CDR3 coding DNA: TGCAGTGCTAGTGCCCGCTTCGGGGCCTCCTACGAGCAGTACTTC. The encoded protein is CSASARFGASYEQYF.

This clonotype was recorded many times. V gene TRBV29-1 combines with J gene TRBJ1-1, with D perhaps matching TRBD1 (6 bases). Germline values: CDR1 SQVTM, CDR2 ANQGSEA. Trimming took 5 bases from V and 7 from J, leaving 14 bases between them. The length of the CDR3 is 12 residues. For the CDR3, the DNA is TGCAGCGTTAAACAGGGAACCCATGAAGCTTTCTTT. It translates to CSVKQGTHEAFF.